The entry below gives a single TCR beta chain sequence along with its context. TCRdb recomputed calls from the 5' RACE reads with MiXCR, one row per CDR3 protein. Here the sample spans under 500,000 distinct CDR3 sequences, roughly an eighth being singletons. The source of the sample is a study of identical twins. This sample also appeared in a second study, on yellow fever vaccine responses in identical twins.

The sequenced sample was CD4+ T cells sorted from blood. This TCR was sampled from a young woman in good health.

Written as DNA, the CDR3 is TGTGCCAGCAGCCCGAAACTCACAAGTCACAGAAGCTACGAGCAGTACTTC. It codes for CASSPKLTSHRSYEQYF. V is TRBV3-1 and J is TRBJ2-7, with D hard to call. Germline V lookup: CDR1 LGHDT, CDR2 YNNKEL (reference sequence). The CDR3 has 17 amino acids. V was cut by 4 bases and J by 3 bases, with 22 bases left in between.